This is a list of T cell receptor beta chains from one sample in a study of CD8 T cells in Susac syndrome. TCRdb reprocessed the immunoSEQ multiplex PCR reads with MiXCR, giving one entry per CDR3 protein. Of 95,000 to 150,000 distinct CDR3 sequences listed, 85% to 95% are singletons. The sample taken for sequencing was CD8+ T cells from PBMCs. The receptors were sampled from a human donor with Susac syndrome. Both conserved end residues are part of each CDR3.

CDR3aa | v_gene
CASSYLIPGRLQETQYF | TRBV6-5
CASSELGGNTEAFF | TRBV25-1
CAWKDVARMNSYNSPLHF | TRBV30
CASSVESSPYEQYF | TRBV9
CAASGTSYNEQFF | TRBV2
CSASAPGTRDNEQFF | TRBV20-1
CASSLGRTDNEQFF | TRBV12-3/TRBV12-4
CASSPSGTDAPYEQYF | TRBV9
CASSPRQAHEQYF | TRBV18
CASSVAGGQQYF | TRBV9
CASSPGGADTQYF | TRBV7-7
CASSSRTGGSYGYTF | TRBV12-3/TRBV12-4
CSARLAGRALSYEQYF | TRBV20-1
CASSPQTGTGELFF | TRBV7-8